The clone carrying this T cell receptor beta chain showed up many times. Localized lung adenocarcinoma, a non-small cell lung cancer, affected the donors. The data were obtained in a study of CD4 and CD8 cells across lung adenocarcinoma regions. TCRdb used MiXCR to reprocess the PCR reads, holding one entry per CDR3 protein. The table has 20,000 to 30,000 distinct CDR3 sequences, roughly half seen once. Sequences were obtained from CD8+ T cells from the center of a lung tumor. This TCR was sampled from a male donor with lung adenocarcinoma. The CD4 and CD8 labels of this study may be unreliable.

In DNA form, the CDR3 reads TGTGCTAGTGGTCCGGTAGCAGAGACCCAGTACTTC. Its protein is CASGPVAETQYF. The chain is built from TRBV12-5 and TRBJ2-5; D is unresolved. The CDR3 consists of 12 residues. The V end was cut by 5 bases, the J end by 4 bases, with 8 bases between. In germline, CDR1 is LGHNT, CDR2 FRNRAP.